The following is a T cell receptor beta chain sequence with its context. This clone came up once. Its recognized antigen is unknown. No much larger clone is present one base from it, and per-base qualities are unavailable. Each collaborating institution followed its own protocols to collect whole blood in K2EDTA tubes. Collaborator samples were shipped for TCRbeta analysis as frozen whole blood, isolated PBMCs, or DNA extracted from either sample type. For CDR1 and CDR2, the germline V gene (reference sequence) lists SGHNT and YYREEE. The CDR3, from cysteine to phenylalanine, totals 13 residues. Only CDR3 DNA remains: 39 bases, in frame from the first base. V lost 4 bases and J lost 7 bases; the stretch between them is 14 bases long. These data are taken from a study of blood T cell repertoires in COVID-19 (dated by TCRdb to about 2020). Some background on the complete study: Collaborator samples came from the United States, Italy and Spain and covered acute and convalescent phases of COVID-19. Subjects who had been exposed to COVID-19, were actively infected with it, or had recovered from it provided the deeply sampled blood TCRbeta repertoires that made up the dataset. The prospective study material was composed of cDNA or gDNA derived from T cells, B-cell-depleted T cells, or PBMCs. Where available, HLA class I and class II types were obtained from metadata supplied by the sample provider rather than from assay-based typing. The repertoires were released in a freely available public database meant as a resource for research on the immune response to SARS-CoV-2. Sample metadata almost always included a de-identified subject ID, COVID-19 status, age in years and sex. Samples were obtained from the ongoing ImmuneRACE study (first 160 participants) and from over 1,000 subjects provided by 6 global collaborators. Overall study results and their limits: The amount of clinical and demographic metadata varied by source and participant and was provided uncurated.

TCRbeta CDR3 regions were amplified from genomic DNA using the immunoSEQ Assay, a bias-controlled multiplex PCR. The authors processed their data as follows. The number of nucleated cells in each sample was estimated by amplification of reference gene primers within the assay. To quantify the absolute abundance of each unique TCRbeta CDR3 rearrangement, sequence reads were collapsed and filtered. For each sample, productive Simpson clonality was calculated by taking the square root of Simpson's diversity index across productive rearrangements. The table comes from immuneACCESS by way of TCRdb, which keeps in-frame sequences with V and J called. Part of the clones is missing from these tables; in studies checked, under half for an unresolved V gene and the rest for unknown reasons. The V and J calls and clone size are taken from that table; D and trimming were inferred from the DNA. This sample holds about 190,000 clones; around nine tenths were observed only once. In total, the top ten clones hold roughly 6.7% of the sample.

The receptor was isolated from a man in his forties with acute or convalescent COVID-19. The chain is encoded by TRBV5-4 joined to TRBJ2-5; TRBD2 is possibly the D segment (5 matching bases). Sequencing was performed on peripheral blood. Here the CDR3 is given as CASSLGVYGTQYF. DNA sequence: TGTGCCAGCAGCCTCGGGGTTTATGGGACCCAGTACTTC.